This T cell receptor beta chain is drawn from a study of blood T cell repertoires in COVID-19. Assay used: immunoSEQ multiplex PCR; TCRdb lists only in-frame clones, some missing. The data show fewer than 200,000 clones, with roughly 80% seen just once and about 5.3% held by the top ten. This CDR3 is 11 amino acids long. The germline V gene encodes CDR1 SGHNT and CDR2 YENEEA. Trimming removed 5 bases from V and 7 bases from J, with 8 bases in between. This TCR was sampled from a woman in her forties with acute COVID-19. The rearrangement links TRBV11-3 to TRBJ2-5; the D gene is possibly TRBD1 (5 bases). Sequencing input: PBMCs or T cells enriched from blood (not recorded which). CDR3 in DNA: TGTGCCAGCAGCGCGCAGGGGACCCAGTACTTC. Translating gives CASSAQGTQYF.